A single sample is the source of the 29 T cell receptor beta chains below, sequenced in a study of cytomegalovirus exposure and HLA in healthy donors. The PCR employed 60 Vbeta primers together with 13 Jbeta primers. TCRdb's table, derived via immunoSEQ multiplex PCR, lists solely in-frame clones and lacks some. The sample records about 130,000 clones, about two thirds being singletons. The sample consisted of PBMCs. The receptors here all came from a man aged 60 to 75 in good health and CMV-seropositive.

The chain couples TRBV7-8 to TRBJ2-5; perhaps TRBD1 as D (5 bases). This CDR3 is built from 14 residues. Germline lookup yields CDR1 SGHVS and CDR2 FQNEAQ. V shed 5 bases and J shed 2 bases, with 12 bases lying between them. The CDR3 DNA sequence: TGTGCCAGCAGCCAACGACAGAGTCAAGAGACCCAGTACTTC. Its translation is CASSQRQSQETQYF. The whole variable domain, filled in from reference TRBV7-8 and TRBJ2-5, reads GAGVSQSPRYKVAKRGQDVALRCDPISGHVSLFWYQQALGQGPEFLTYFQNEAQLDKSGLPSDRFFAERPEGSVSTLKIQRTQQEDSAVYLCASSQRQSQETQYFGPGTRLLVL.

This chain links TRBV28 with TRBJ2-4; D is unresolved. Trimming removed 5 bases at V and 7 bases at J, with 24 bases between. The CDR3 runs to 17 residues. Germline values: CDR1 MDHEN, CDR2 SYDVKM. CDR3 in DNA: TGTGCCAGCAGTGCTGATTCGAGGCGTGGTAGATGGAACATTCAGTACTTC. Translation gives CASSADSRRGRWNIQYF.

This clone has just a few counts. The chain carries TRBV11-3 and TRBJ2-1; 8 nucleotides agree with TRBD2. Germline V lookup: CDR1 SGHNT, CDR2 YENEEA. V shed 5 bases, J shed 9 bases, and the junction held 12 bases outside the gene matches. The CDR3 contains 15 residues. The CDR3 region is CASSGGGTAGGEQFF. The DNA for the CDR3 is TGTGCCAGCAGCGGAGGAGGAACGGCGGGGGGTGAGCAGTTCTTC.

The genes are TRBV2 and TRBJ1-5, with 8 nucleotides matching TRBD1. Germline CDR1 and CDR2: SNHLY and FYNNEI. This CDR3 spans 14 amino acids. The ends lost 4 bases at V and 6 bases at J; junction bases unmatched: 5. The DNA of the CDR3 is TGTGCCAGCAGTGGACAAACAGGGGGTCAGCCCCAGCATTTT. Its protein product is CASSGQTGGQPQHF. The entire variable domain, with the rest obtained from reference TRBV2 and TRBJ1-5, is as follows: EPEVTQTPSHQVTQMGQEVILRCVPISNHLYFYWYRQILGQKVEFLVSFYNNEISEKSEIFDDQFSVERPDGSNFTLKIRSTKLEDSAMYFCASSGQTGGQPQHFGDGTRLSIL.

V is TRBV19 and J is TRBJ1-2; TRBD1 is a possible D gene (5 bases). The germline V gene has CDR1 LNHDA and CDR2 SQIVND (reference sequence). The CDR3 spans 13 residues. V lost 5 bases and J 6 bases, leaving 13 bases between the germline ends. CDR3 in amino acids: CASSSAGGDGYTF. For the CDR3, the DNA is TGTGCCAGTAGTTCTGCGGGGGGGGATGGCTACACCTTC.

The chain has TRBV7-2 and TRBJ2-2; D is undetermined. Trimming took 4 bases from V and 7 from J, leaving 10 bases between them. This CDR3 is 13 amino acids long. Germline loops: CDR1 SGHTA, CDR2 FQGNSA. In DNA, the CDR3 is TGTGCCAGCAGCTCCTCACTGTACGGGGAGCTGTTTTTT. Translating it yields CASSSSLYGELFF.

This clone was counted a few times. V gene TRBV19 combines with J gene TRBJ2-2; 7 bases agree with TRBD1. Germline V CDR1 and CDR2: LNHDA, SQIVND (reference sequence). This CDR3 spans 15 amino acids. Trimming at V came to 4 bases and at J to 3 bases, leaving 5 bases not matched to a gene. The CDR3 DNA reads as TGTGCCAGTAGTACCACCGACAGGGACACCGGGGAGCTGTTTTTT. It codes for CASSTTDRDTGELFF.

The rearrangement uses TRBV6-5 and TRBJ1-2; 9 bases agree with TRBD1. With 2 bases clipped from V and 7 bases from J, the junction kept 8 bases outside the gene matches. CDR3 size: 15 residues. Germline V gene sequence: CDR1 MNHEY, CDR2 SVGAGI. The CDR3 loop reads CASSYTSRTGAGYTF. In DNA, the CDR3 is TGTGCCAGCAGTTACACGAGCCGGACAGGGGCTGGCTACACCTTC.

The chain has TRBV2 and TRBJ2-5, with 10 bases matching TRBD2. CDR3 size: 13 residues. Germline V gene data show CDR1 as SNHLY and CDR2 as FYNNEI. With V trimmed by 4 bases and J by 4 bases, 0 bases remained unmatched. As DNA, the CDR3 is TGTGCCAGCAGTGTAGCGGGGGGAGAGACCCAGTACTTC. It translates to CASSVAGGETQYF.

J is TRBJ2-3 and V is TRBV2; 8 bases agree with TRBD2. With V trimmed by 0 bases and J by 10 bases, 6 bases remained unmatched. The CDR3 totals 14 residues. The germline gives CDR1 SNHLY, CDR2 FYNNEI. The CDR3 here is CASSEALGLVPQYF. The CDR3 region has the DNA TGTGCCAGCAGTGAAGCGCTGGGACTAGTCCCGCAGTATTTT. Based on the CDR3 plus reference TRBV2 and TRBJ2-3, the full variable domain is EPEVTQTPSHQVTQMGQEVILRCVPISNHLYFYWYRQILGQKVEFLVSFYNNEISEKSEIFDDQFSVERPDGSNFTLKIRSTKLEDSAMYFCASSEALGLVPQYFGPGTRLTVL.

This clone occurred a few times. The J gene is TRBJ2-7, the V gene TRBV27, with D possibly matching TRBD1 (6 bases). This CDR3 comprises 15 residues. Germline V gene data show CDR1 as MNHEY and CDR2 as SMNVEV (reference sequence). Trimming stripped 8 bases from V and 4 bases from J, with 21 bases between. This CDR3 reads CASFSPSQGGYEQYF. In nucleotides, the CDR3 is TGTGCCAGCTTTTCCCCGTCACAGGGTGGGTACGAGCAGTACTTC.

The CDR3, as DNA: TGTGCCAGCAGTACCACCGAGAGCTCCTACGAGCAGTACTTC. It codes for CASSTTESSYEQYF. This chain links TRBV6-1 with TRBJ2-7; D remains ambiguous. Trimming stripped 5 bases from V and 0 bases from J, with 11 bases between. Germline assignment: CDR1 MNHNS and CDR2 SASEGT. This CDR3 has 14 amino acids.

The V and J genes are TRBV30 and TRBJ2-5; tentative D call: TRBD2 (6 bases). The germline V gene has CDR1 GTSNPN and CDR2 SVGIG (reference sequence). The V end lost 8 bases, the J end lost 4 bases, and 14 bases lay between the germline ends. This CDR3 has 12 amino acids. The CDR3 DNA sequence: TGTGCCGCAAACGAGGGAGGAGAGACCCAGTACTTC. Residues: CAANEGGETQYF.

The chain employs TRBV2 and TRBJ1-1; D ambiguous. There are 11 residues in the CDR3. Germline V CDR1 and CDR2: SNHLY, FYNNEI. V was trimmed by 8 bases and J by 6 bases, leaving 10 bases between them. CDR3 residues: CASEYRSEAFF. CDR3 nucleotides: TGTGCCAGCGAGTACAGATCTGAAGCTTTCTTT.

The V call is TRBV2, the J call TRBJ2-1; D is ambiguous. Germline values: CDR1 SNHLY, CDR2 FYNNEI. This CDR3 spans 11 amino acids. V dropped 6 bases and J dropped 8 bases, with 8 bases sitting between them. This CDR3 reads CASRAYDEQFF. The CDR3 DNA reads as TGTGCCAGCAGGGCTTACGATGAGCAGTTCTTC.

The rearrangement uses TRBV13 and TRBJ1-6, with TRBD1 as a possible D gene (5 bases). The germline gives CDR1 PRHDT, CDR2 FYEKMQ (reference sequence). V lost 5 bases, J lost 9 bases, and 17 bases lay in between. This CDR3 comprises 15 residues. The CDR3 sequence is CASSAQGTGGSPLHF. CDR3 nucleotides: TGTGCCAGCAGCGCGCAGGGAACGGGGGGTTCACCCCTCCACTTT.

This chain links TRBV6-5 with TRBJ2-3; 10 nucleotides align to TRBD2. The CDR3 covers 15 residues. Per germline, CDR1 MNHEY and CDR2 SVGAGI. Losses at the gene ends were 5 bases for V and 1 base for J; bases not matched to a gene: 3. In DNA form, the CDR3 reads TGTGCCAGCAGTCCCCTAGCGGGGGGCACAGATACGCAGTATTTT. Protein sequence: CASSPLAGGTDTQYF.

This chain connects TRBV28 to TRBJ1-2; no firm D call. Per germline, CDR1 MDHEN and CDR2 SYDVKM. V lost 7 bases, J lost 4 bases, and 19 bases lay in between. The CDR3 loop spans 15 amino acids. DNA of the CDR3: TGTGCCAGCAACTCCGACATGGATCATGTCTATGGCTACACCTTC. Translation gives CASNSDMDHVYGYTF.

The V call is TRBV5-1, the J call TRBJ2-7; possible D gene TRBD1, 6 bases. CDR1 is SGHRS and CDR2 is YFSETQ in the germline V gene. Trimming took 3 bases from V and 2 from J, leaving 12 bases between them. This CDR3 contains 14 residues. The CDR3 reads CASSSRTATYEQYF. Here the CDR3 DNA reads TGCGCCAGCAGCTCCCGGACAGCTACCTACGAGCAGTACTTC.

The CDR3 loop is CASRHRDTEAFF. CDR3 nucleotide sequence: TGTGCCAGCAGGCACAGGGACACTGAAGCTTTCTTT. The rearrangement joins TRBV25-1 to TRBJ1-1, with D possibly being TRBD1 (6 bases). V was pared by 6 bases and J by 3 bases, with 8 bases between. This CDR3 contains 12 residues. The germline V gene encodes CDR1 MGHDK and CDR2 SYGVNS.

J is TRBJ2-6 and V is TRBV5-1; the D gene is possibly TRBD2 (5 bases). CDR3 size: 17 residues. V was pared by 4 bases and J by 4 bases, with 18 bases between. Germline CDR1 reads SGHRS; CDR2 reads YFSETQ. CDR3 region: CASSPRASGSGANVLTF. The CDR3 bases are TGCGCCAGCAGCCCCCGGGCGAGCGGCTCCGGGGCCAACGTCCTGACTTTC. Full variable domain (rest looked up from reference TRBV5-1 and TRBJ2-6): KAGVTQTPRYLIKTRGQQVTLSCSPISGHRSVSWYQQTPGQGLQFLFEYFSETQRNKGNFPGRFSGRQFSNSRSEMNVSTLELGDSALYLCASSPRASGSGANVLTFGAGSRLTVL.

Concerning this clone itself: The junction differs from germline at one of its ends, possibly a read error. The chain has TRBV7-9 and TRBJ1-5, with 7 bases aligning to TRBD1. CDR1 and CDR2 (germline): SEHNR, FQNEAQ (reference sequence). This CDR3 is built from 15 residues. CDR3 nucleotides: TGTTCCAGCAGCCCCCCGACAGGGACCAGCGGGCCCCAGCATTTT. It is translated as CSSSPPTGTSGPQHF.

The count of this clone is one. The chain has TRBV6-5 and TRBJ1-2; D is unresolved. Germline CDR1 reads MNHEY; CDR2 reads SVGAGI. The CDR3 covers 11 residues. Trimming removed 6 bases at V and 3 bases at J, with 5 bases between. The CDR3 spells CASRRYYGYTF. CDR3 nucleotide sequence: TGTGCCAGCAGGAGGTACTATGGCTACACCTTC.

Turning to this clone: Other DNA sequences in this sample translate to the same CDR3. The genes are TRBV5-1 and TRBJ1-1; the match to TRBD1 covers 8 bases. V shed 1 base, J shed 1 base, and the junction held 0 bases outside the gene matches. This CDR3 has 14 amino acids. Looked up from germline, CDR1 is SGHRS and CDR2 is YFSETQ. The CDR3 nucleotides are TGCGCCAGCAGCTTGACAGGGGGGAACACTGAAGCTTTCTTT. Its translation is CASSLTGGNTEAFF.

This chain links TRBV2 with TRBJ2-2; D perhaps matches TRBD2 (7 bases). The CDR3 extends over 15 amino acids. V lost 6 bases and J 13 bases, leaving 24 bases between the germline ends. Germline assignment: CDR1 SNHLY and CDR2 FYNNEI. CDR3 DNA sequence: TGTGCCAGCAGCCCTGACGGCGGGGGCTCTTTACGGCTGTTTTTT. Encoded protein: CASSPDGGGSLRLFF.

This clone was seen more than once but under ten times. The CDR3 is CASSYSGGSAYEQYF. The DNA of the CDR3 is TGTGCCAGCAGTTACTCTGGAGGTTCAGCTTACGAGCAGTACTTC. The chain employs TRBV6-5 and TRBJ2-7; a weak D match, TRBD2 (5 bases). Germline-derived CDR1 and CDR2 are MNHEY and SVGAGI. Trimming shortened V by 0 bases and J by 4 bases, and 13 bases separated the two germline ends. This CDR3 is built from 15 residues.

This chain links TRBV7-3 with TRBJ1-1, with 10 bases that match TRBD1. Trimming removed 5 bases from V and 11 bases from J; junction bases left unmatched: 11. The CDR3 covers 14 residues. Germline loops: CDR1 SGHTA, CDR2 FQGTGA. In DNA, the CDR3 is TGTGCCAGCAGCCCCAAGGTGGGACAGGGGCCGGCTTTCTTT. Translated, it gives CASSPKVGQGPAFF.

The chain has TRBV7-2 and TRBJ2-2; 9 nucleotides match TRBD1. Germline-derived CDR1 and CDR2 are SGHTA and FQGNSA. V shed 5 bases, J shed 7 bases, and the junction held 5 bases outside the gene matches. This CDR3 region has 14 residues. DNA for the CDR3: TGTGCCAGCAGCCGGACAGGGGCGTTCGGGGAGCTGTTTTTT. This codes for CASSRTGAFGELFF.

The J gene is TRBJ2-2, the V gene TRBV19, with D possibly matching TRBD1 (6 bases). In germline, CDR1 is LNHDA, CDR2 SQIVND (reference sequence). This CDR3 has 13 amino acids. V lost 4 bases and J lost 7, with 10 bases in between. In DNA form, the CDR3 reads TGTGCCAGTAGTACAGGGGTGGGCGGGGAGCTGTTTTTT. Protein product: CASSTGVGGELFF. Full variable domain (remainder filled in from reference TRBV19 and TRBJ2-2): DGGITQSPKYLFRKEGQNVTLSCEQNLNHDAMYWYRQDPGQGLRLIYYSQIVNDFQKGDIAEGYSVSREKKESFPLTVTSAQKNPTAFYLCASSTGVGGELFFGEGSRLTVL.